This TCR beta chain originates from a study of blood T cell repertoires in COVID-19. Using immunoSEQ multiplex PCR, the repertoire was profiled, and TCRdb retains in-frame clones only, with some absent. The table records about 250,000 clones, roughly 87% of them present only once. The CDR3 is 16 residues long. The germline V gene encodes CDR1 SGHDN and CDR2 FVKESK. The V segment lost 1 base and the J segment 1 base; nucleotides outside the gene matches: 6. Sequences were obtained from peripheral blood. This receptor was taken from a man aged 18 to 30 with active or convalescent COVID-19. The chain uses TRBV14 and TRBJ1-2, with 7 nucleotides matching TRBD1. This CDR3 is CASSQGRQGGNYGYTF. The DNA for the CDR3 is TGTGCCAGCAGCCAAGGACGACAGGGCGGTAACTATGGCTACACCTTC.